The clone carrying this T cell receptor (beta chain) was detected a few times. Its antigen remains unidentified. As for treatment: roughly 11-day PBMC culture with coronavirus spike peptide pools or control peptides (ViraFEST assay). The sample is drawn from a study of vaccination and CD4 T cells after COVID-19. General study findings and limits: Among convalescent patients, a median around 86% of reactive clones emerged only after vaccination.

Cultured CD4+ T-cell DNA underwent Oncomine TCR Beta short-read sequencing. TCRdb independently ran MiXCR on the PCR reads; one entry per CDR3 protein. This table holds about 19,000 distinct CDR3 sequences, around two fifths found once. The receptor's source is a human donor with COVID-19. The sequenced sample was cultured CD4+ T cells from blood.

CDR3 nucleotides: TGCGCCAGCAGCGAGCAGGGGCATAATTCACCCCTCCACTTT. Its translation is CASSEQGHNSPLHF. This chain joins TRBV5-1 and TRBJ1-6; weak D call: TRBD1 (6 bases). Per the germline V gene, CDR1 is SGHRS and CDR2 is YFSETQ. This CDR3 region has 14 residues. The V and J ends lost 4 bases and 5 bases respectively, with 10 bases between them.